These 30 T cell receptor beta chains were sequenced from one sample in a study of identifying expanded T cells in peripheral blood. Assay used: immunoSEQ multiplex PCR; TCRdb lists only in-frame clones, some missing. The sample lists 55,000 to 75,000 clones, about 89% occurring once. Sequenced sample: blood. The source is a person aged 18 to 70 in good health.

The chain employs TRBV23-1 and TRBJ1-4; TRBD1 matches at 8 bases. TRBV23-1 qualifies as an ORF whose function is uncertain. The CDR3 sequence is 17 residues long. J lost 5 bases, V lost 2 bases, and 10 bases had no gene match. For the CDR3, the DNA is TGCGCCAGCAGTCAACCCGCCCGGACAGGGATAAATGAAAAACTGTTTTTT. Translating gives CASSQPARTGINEKLFF.

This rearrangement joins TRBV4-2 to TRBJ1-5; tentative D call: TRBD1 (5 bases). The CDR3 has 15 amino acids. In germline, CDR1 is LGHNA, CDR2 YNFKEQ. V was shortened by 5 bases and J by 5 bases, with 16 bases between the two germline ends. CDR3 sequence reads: CASSISGTSHQPQHF. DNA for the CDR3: TGTGCCAGCAGCATATCCGGGACTTCTCATCAGCCCCAGCATTTT.

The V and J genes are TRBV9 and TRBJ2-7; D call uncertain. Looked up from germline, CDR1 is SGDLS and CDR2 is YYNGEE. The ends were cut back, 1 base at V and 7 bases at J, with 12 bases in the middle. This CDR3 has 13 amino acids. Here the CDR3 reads CASSVSTDSEQYF. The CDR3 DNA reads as TGTGCCAGCAGCGTATCGACCGATTCTGAGCAGTACTTC.

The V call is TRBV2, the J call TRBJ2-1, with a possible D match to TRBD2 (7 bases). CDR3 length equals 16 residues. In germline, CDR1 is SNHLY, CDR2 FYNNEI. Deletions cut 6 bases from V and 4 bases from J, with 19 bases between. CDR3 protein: CASRRLGGAGYNEQFF. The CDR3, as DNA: TGTGCCAGCAGAAGATTAGGGGGAGCGGGGTACAATGAGCAGTTCTTC.

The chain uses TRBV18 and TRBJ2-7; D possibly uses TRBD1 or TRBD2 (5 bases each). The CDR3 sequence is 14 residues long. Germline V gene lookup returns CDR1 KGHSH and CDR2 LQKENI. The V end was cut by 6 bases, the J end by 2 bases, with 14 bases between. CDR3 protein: CASSAGTGPYEQYF. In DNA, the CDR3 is TGTGCCAGCTCGGCCGGGACGGGTCCCTACGAGCAGTACTTC.

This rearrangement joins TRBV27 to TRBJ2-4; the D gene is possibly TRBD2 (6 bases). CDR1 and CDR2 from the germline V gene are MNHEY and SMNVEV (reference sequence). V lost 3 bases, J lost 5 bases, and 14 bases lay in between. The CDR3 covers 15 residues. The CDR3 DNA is TGTGCCAGCAGTTTTGGGGGGTTCGGAGAAAACATTCAGTACTTC. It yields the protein CASSFGGFGENIQYF.

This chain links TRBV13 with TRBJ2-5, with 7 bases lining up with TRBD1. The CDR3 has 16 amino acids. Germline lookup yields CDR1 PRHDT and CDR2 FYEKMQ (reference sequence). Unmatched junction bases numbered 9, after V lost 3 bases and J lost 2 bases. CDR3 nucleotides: TGTGCCAGCAGCTTCTCGGGACAGACTCTTCAAGAGACCCAGTACTTC. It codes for CASSFSGQTLQETQYF.

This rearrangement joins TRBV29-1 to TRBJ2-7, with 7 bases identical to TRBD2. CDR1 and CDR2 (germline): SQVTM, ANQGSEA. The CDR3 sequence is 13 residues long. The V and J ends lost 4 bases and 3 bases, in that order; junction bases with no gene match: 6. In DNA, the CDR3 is TGCAGCGTTGTTCCTAGCGGAGGCTACGAGCAGTACTTC. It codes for CSVVPSGGYEQYF.

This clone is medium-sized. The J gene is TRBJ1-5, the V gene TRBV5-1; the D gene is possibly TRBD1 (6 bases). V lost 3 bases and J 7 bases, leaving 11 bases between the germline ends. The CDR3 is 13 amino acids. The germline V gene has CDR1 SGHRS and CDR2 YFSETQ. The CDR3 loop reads CASSCRQAQPQHF. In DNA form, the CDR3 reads TGCGCCAGCAGCTGCCGACAGGCCCAGCCCCAGCATTTT.

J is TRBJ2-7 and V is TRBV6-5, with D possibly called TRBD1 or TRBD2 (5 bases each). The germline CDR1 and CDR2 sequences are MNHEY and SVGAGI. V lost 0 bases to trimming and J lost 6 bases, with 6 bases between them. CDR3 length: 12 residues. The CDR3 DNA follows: TGTGCCAGCAGTTACTCGAGGGGCGAGCAGTACTTC. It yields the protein CASSYSRGEQYF.

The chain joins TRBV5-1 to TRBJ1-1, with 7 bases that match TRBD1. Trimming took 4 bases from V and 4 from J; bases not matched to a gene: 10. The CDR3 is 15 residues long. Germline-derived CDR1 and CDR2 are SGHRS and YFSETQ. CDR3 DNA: TGCGCCAGCAGCCCCGGAGACAGGGACAGCACTGAAGCTTTCTTT. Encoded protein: CASSPGDRDSTEAFF.

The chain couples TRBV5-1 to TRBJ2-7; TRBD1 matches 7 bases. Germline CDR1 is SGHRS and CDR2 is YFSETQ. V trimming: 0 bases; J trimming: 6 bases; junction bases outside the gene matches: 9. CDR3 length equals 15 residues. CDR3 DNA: TGCGCCAGCAGCTTGGGATCACAGGGGACCTCCGAGCAGTACTTC. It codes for CASSLGSQGTSEQYF.

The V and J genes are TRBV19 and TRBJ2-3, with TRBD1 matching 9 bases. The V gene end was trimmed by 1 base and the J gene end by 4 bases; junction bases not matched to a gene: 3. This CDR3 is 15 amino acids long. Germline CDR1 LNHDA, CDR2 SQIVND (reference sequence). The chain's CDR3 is CASSIGDRVPDTQYF. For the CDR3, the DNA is TGTGCCAGTAGTATAGGGGACAGGGTCCCAGATACGCAGTATTTT.

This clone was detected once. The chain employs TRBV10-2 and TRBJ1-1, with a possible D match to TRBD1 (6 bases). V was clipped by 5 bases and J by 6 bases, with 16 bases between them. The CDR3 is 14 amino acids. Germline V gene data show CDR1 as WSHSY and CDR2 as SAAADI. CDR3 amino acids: CASSLTPQGAEAFF. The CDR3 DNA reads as TGCGCCAGCAGTCTAACCCCACAGGGCGCTGAAGCTTTCTTT.

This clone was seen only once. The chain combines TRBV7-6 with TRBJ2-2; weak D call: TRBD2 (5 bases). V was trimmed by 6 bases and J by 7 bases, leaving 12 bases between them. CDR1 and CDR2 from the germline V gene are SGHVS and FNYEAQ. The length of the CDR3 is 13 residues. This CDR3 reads CASRRDRGGELFF. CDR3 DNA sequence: TGTGCCAGCAGGAGGGATCGGGGCGGGGAGCTGTTTTTT.

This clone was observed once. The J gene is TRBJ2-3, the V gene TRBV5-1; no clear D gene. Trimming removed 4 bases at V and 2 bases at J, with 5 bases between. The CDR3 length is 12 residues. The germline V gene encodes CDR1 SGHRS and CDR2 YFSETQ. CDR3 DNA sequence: TGCGCCAGCAGCGTGGCCACAGATACGCAGTATTTT. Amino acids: CASSVATDTQYF.

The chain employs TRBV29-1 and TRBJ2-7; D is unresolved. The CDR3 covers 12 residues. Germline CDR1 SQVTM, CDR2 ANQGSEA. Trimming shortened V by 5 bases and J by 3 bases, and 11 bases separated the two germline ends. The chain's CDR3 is CSVSSMGYEQYF. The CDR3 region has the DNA TGCAGCGTTAGCTCAATGGGCTACGAGCAGTACTTC.

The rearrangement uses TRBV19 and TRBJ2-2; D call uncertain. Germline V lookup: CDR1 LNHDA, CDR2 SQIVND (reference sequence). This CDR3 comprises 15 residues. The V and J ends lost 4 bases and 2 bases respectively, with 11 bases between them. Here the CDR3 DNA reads TGTGCCAGTAGTAAGCAGGACCTAAACACCGGGGAGCTGTTTTTT. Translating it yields CASSKQDLNTGELFF.

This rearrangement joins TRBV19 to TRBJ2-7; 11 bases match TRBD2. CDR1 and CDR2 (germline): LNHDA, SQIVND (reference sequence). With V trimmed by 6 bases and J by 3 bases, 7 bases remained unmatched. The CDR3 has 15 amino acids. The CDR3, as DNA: TGTGCCAGTAGGGATCTAGCGGGGGGTTTCTACGAGCAGTACTTC. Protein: CASRDLAGGFYEQYF.

CDR3: CAIREARGKLFF. CDR3 sequence (DNA): TGTGCCATCAGGGAGGCGCGCGGAAAACTGTTTTTT. The chain employs TRBV10-3 and TRBJ1-4; D gene ambiguous. The CDR3 spans 12 residues. Between the trimmed V and J ends, which lost 6 bases and 10 bases, there was a span of 12 bases. Germline CDR1 reads ENHRY; CDR2 reads SYGVKD.

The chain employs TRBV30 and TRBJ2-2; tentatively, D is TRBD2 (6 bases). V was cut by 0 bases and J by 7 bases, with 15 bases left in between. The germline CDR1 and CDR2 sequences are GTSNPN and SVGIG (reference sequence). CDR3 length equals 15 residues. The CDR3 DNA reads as TGTGCCTGGAGTGTACGTGCGTGGGGAGGCGGGGAGCTGTTTTTT. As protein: CAWSVRAWGGGELFF.

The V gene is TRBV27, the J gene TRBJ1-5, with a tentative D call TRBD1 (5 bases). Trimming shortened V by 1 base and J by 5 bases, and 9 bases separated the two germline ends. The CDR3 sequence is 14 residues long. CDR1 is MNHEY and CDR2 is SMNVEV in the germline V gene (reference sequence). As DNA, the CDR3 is TGTGCCAGCAGTTTATTGGGAGGGGATCAGCCCCAGCATTTT. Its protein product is CASSLLGGDQPQHF.

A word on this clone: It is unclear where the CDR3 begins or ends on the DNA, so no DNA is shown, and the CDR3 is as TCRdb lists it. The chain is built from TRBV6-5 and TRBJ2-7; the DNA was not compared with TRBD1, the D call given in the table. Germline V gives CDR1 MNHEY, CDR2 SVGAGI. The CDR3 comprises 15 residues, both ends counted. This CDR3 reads CASSSSTGGVYEQYF.

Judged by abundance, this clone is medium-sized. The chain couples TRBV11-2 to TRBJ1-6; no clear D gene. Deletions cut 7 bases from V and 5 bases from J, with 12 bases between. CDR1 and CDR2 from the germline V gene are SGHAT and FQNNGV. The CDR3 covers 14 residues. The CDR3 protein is CASTRAANNSPLHF. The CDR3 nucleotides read TGTGCCAGCACTCGGGCTGCGAATAATTCACCCCTCCACTTT.

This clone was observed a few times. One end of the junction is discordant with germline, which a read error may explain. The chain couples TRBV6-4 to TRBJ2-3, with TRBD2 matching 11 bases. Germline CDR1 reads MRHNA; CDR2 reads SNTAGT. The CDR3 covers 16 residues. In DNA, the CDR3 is TGTGCCAGCAGCGACTCGACTAGCGGGACGGTAGATACGCAGTATTTT. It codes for CASSDSTSGTVDTQYF.

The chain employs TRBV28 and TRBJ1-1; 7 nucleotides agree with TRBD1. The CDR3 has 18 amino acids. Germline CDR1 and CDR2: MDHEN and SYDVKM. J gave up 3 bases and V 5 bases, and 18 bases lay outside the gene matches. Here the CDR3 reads CASSTLQGLIGLDTEAFF. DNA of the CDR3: TGTGCCAGCAGTACCCTACAGGGGTTGATTGGCTTGGACACTGAAGCTTTCTTT.

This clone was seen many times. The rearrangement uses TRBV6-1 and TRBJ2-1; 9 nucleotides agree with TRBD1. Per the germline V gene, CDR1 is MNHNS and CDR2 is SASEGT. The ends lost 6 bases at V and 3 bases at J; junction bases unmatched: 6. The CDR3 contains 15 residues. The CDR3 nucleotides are TGTGCCAGCAGCCAGAGACAGGGGGGCTACAATGAGCAGTTCTTC. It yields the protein CASSQRQGGYNEQFF.

The CDR3 reads CASSPTRDTQYF. The DNA for the CDR3 is TGTGCCAGCAGCCCGACTAGAGATACGCAGTATTTT. This sequence joins TRBV6-6 and TRBJ2-3; a possible D gene is TRBD2 (6 bases). Germline V gives CDR1 MNHNY, CDR2 SVGAGI (reference sequence). CDR3 size: 12 residues. Trimming took 6 bases from V and 5 from J, leaving 9 bases between them.

DNA for the CDR3: TGTGCCAGTAGCCAGACAGAGAACACTGAAGCTTTCTTT. Translated: CASSQTENTEAFF. J is TRBJ1-1 and V is TRBV19; D perhaps matches TRBD1 (5 bases). Trimming took off 6 bases at V and 1 base at J, with 9 bases between the two ends. CDR3 length: 13 residues. Germline V gene sequence: CDR1 LNHDA, CDR2 SQIVND (reference sequence).

The CDR3 sequence is CASSETGPYNSPLHF. CDR3 nucleotide sequence: TGTGCCAGCAGTGAAACAGGGCCCTATAATTCACCCCTCCACTTT. The chain carries TRBV6-1 and TRBJ1-6, with D tentatively TRBD1 (6 bases). CDR3 length: 15 residues. V was clipped by 2 bases and J by 2 bases, with 7 bases between them. Per germline, CDR1 MNHNS and CDR2 SASEGT.